This T cell receptor beta chain was sequenced in a study of blood T cell repertoires in COVID-19. The wider study: Nucleic acid was either cDNA or gDNA, and it came from T cells, B-cell-depleted T cells, or PBMCs.

The authors' processing: Amplified reference gene primers provided the basis for estimating nucleated cell counts. Assay: immunoSEQ multiplex PCR; the TCRdb copy retains only in-frame clones and omits some. V and J calls and clone size are those listed in that table; D and trimming were worked out from the DNA. The repertoire includes fewer than 70,000 clones, roughly 80% of them detected once, and almost 10% sits in the top ten. The CDR3 extends over 15 amino acids. V lost 1 base and J 5 bases, leaving 14 bases between the germline ends. CDR1 is SGHDT, CDR2 YYEEEE, per germline. The TCR was taken from a woman of 80 years or more with acute or convalescent COVID-19. The chain couples TRBV5-6 to TRBJ2-3; D is possibly TRBD2 (7 bases). The source material was peripheral blood. This CDR3 is CASSLLTGGGDTQYF. CDR3 sequence (DNA): TGTGCCAGCAGCTTGTTGACAGGCGGGGGAGATACGCAGTATTTT.